This T cell receptor beta chain was recovered during a study of T cell repertoires in cytomegalovirus infection. Turning to the study itself: The study used recently identified HLA-C-restricted and well-studied HLA-B-restricted CMV epitopes. Indicated by public TCR beta signatures were CMV infection and matching HLA type. Study observations and caveats: It was HLA-C-restricted CMV-specific TCR beta clonotypes that dominated the response ex vivo.

Via MiXCR, TCRdb re-called the reads, giving one row per CDR3 protein. The sample holds roughly 990,000 distinct CDR3 sequences, around a third seen once. At least ten counts were recorded for this clonotype. The antigen is undetermined. The CDR3 has 16 amino acids. Per germline, CDR1 SEHNR and CDR2 FQNEAQ (reference sequence). Trimming removed 5 bases at V and 4 bases at J, with 18 bases between. The starting material was cultured CD8+ T cells from PBMCs, obtained from culture after CMV antigen stimulation. This TCR was sampled from a human donor in good health (CMV status not recorded). Some clones in this sample may be carry-over from other donors' samples. The chain employs TRBV7-9 and TRBJ2-1, with D maybe TRBD2 (7 bases). CDR3 sequence: CASSPRGGLAYNEQFF. CDR3 in DNA: TGTGCCAGCAGCCCTAGGGGGGGCCTGGCGTACAATGAGCAGTTCTTC.